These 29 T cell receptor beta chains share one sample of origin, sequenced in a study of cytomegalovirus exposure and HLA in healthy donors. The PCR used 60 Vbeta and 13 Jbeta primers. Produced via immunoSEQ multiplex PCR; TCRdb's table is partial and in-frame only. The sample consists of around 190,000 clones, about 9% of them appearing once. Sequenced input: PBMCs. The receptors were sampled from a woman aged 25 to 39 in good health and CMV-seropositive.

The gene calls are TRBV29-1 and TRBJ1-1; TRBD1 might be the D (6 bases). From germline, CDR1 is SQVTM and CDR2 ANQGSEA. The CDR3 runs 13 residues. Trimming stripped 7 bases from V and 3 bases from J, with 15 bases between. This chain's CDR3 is CSARGQLYTEAFF. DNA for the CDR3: TGCAGCGCCCGAGGACAGCTGTACACTGAAGCTTTCTTT.

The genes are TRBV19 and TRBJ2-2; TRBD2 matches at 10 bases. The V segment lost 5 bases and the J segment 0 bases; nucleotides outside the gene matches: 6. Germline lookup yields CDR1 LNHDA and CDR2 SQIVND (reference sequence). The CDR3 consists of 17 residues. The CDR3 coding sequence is TGTGCCAGTAGTCCGGGACTAGCGAACGCGAACACCGGGGAGCTGTTTTTT. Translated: CASSPGLANANTGELFF.

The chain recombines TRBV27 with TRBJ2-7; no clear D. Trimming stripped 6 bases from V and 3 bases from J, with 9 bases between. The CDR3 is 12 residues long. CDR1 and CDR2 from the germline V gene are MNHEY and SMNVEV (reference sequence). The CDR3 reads CASRKASYEQYF. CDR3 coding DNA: TGTGCCAGCAGAAAAGCGAGCTACGAGCAGTACTTC.

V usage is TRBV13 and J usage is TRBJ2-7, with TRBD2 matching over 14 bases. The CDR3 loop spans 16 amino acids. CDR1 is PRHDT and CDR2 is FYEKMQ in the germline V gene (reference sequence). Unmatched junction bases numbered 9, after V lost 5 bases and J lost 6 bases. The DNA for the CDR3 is TGTGCCAGCAGCGGCCGACTAGCGGGAGGGCCGGGCGAGCAGTACTTC. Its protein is CASSGRLAGGPGEQYF.

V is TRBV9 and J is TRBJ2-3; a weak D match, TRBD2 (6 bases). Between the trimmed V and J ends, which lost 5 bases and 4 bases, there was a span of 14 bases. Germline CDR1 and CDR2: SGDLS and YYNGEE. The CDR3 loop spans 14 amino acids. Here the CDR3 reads CASSGGPNADTQYF. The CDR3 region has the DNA TGTGCCAGCAGTGGAGGGCCGAACGCAGATACGCAGTATTTT.

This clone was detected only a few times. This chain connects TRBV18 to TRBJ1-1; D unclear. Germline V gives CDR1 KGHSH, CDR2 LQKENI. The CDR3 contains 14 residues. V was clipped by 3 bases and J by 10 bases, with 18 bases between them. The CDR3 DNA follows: TGTGCCAGCTCACCCTCGGGAGGGTCCCCTGTAGCTTTCTTT. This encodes CASSPSGGSPVAFF.

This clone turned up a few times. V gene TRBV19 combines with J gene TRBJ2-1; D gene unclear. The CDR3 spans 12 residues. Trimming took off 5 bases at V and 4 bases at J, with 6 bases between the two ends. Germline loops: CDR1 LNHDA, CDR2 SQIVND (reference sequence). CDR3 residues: CASSYSYNEQFF. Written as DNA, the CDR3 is TGTGCCAGTAGTTATTCTTACAATGAGCAGTTCTTC.

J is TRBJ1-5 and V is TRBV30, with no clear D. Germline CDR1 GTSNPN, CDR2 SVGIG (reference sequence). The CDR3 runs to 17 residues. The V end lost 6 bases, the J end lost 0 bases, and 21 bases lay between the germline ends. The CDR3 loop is CACTHGESNTSNQPQHF. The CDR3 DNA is TGTGCCTGCACGCACGGAGAATCGAATACTAGCAATCAGCCCCAGCATTTT. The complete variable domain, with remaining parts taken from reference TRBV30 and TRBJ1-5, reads SQTIHQWPATLVQPVGSPLSLECTVEGTSNPNLYWYRQAAGRGLQLLFYSVGIGQISSEVPQNLSASRPQDRQFILSSKKLLLSDSGFYLCACTHGESNTSNQPQHFGDGTRLSIL.

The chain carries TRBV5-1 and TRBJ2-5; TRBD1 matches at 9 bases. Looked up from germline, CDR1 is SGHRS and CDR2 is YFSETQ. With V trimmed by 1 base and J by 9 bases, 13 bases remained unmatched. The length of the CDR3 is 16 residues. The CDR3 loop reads CASSLTGGNVREAQYF. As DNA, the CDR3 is TGCGCCAGCAGCTTGACAGGGGGCAACGTTAGGGAGGCCCAGTACTTC.

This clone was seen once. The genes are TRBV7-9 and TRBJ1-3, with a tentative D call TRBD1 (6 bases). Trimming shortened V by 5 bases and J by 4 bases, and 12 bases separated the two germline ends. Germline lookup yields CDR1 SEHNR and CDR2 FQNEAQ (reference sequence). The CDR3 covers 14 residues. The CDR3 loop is CASSAQGYGNTIYF. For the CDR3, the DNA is TGTGCCAGCAGCGCCCAGGGGTACGGAAACACCATATATTTT.

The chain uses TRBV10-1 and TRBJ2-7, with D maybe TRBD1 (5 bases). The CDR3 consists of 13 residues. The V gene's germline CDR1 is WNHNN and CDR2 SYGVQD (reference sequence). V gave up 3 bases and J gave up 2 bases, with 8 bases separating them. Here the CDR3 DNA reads TGCGCCAGCAGTGAAAGGGGCGCCTACGAGCAGTACTTC. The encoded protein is CASSERGAYEQYF.

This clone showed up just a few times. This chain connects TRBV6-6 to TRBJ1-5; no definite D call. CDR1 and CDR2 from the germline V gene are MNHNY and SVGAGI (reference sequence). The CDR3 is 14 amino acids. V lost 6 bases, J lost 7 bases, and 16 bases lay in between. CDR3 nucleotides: TGTGCCAGCAGCCCTCGATGGGGAGACCAGCCCCAGCATTTT. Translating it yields CASSPRWGDQPQHF.

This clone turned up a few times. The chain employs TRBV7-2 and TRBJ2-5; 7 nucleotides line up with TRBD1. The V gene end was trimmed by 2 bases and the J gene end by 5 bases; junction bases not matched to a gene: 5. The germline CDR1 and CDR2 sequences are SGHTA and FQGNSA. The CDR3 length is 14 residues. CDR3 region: CASSLNLGGETQYF. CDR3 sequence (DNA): TGTGCCAGCAGCTTAAACCTAGGGGGCGAGACCCAGTACTTC.

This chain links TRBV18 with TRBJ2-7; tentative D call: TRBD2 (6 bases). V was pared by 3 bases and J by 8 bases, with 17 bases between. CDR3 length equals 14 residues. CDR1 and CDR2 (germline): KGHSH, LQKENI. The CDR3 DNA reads TGTGCCAGCTCACCGGCGGGAAGGTTAGGAAAGCAGTACTTC. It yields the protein CASSPAGRLGKQYF.

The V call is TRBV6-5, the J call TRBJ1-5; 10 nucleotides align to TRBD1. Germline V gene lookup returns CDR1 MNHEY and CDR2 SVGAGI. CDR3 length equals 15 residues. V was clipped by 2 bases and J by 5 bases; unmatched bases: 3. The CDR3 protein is CASSYTGQGDQPQHF. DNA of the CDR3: TGTGCCAGCAGTTACACCGGACAGGGGGATCAGCCCCAGCATTTT.

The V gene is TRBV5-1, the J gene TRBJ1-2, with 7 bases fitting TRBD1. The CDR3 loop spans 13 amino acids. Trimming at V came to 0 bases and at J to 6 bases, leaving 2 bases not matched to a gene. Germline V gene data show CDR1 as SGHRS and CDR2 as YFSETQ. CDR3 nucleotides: TGCGCCAGCAGCTTGGTCAGGGGGGATGGCTACACCTTC. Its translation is CASSLVRGDGYTF.

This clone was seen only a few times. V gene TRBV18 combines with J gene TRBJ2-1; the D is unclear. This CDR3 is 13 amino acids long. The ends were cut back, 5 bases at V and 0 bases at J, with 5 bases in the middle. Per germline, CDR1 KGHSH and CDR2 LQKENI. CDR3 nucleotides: TGTGCCAGCTCATCTAGCTCCTACAATGAGCAGTTCTTC. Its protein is CASSSSSYNEQFF.

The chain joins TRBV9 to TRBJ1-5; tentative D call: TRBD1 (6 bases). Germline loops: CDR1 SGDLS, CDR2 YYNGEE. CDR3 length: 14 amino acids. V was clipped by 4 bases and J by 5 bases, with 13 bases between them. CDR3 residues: CASSQGSEYQPQHF. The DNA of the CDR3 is TGTGCCAGCAGCCAGGGGTCGGAGTATCAGCCCCAGCATTTT.

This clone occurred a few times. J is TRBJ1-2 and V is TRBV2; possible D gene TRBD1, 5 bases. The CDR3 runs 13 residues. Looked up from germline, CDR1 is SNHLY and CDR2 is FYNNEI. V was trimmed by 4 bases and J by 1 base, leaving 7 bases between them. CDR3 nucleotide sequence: TGTGCCAGCAGTGGGGGGGTTAACTATGGCTACACCTTC. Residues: CASSGGVNYGYTF. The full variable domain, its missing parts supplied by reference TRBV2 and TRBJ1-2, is EPEVTQTPSHQVTQMGQEVILRCVPISNHLYFYWYRQILGQKVEFLVSFYNNEISEKSEIFDDQFSVERPDGSNFTLKIRSTKLEDSAMYFCASSGGVNYGYTFGSGTRLTVV.

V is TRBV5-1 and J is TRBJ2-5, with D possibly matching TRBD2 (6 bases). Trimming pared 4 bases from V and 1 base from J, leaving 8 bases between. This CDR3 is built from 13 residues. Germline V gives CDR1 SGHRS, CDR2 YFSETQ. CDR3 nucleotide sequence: TGCGCCAGCAGCGGACTATCCCAAGAGACCCAGTACTTC. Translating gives CASSGLSQETQYF. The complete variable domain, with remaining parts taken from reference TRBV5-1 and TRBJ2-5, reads KAGVTQTPRYLIKTRGQQVTLSCSPISGHRSVSWYQQTPGQGLQFLFEYFSETQRNKGNFPGRFSGRQFSNSRSEMNVSTLELGDSALYLCASSGLSQETQYFGPGTRLLVL.

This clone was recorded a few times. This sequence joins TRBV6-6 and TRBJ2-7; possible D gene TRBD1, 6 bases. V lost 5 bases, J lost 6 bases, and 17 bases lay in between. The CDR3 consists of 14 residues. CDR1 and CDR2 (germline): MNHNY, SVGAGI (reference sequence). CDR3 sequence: CASSRPTGQAEQYF. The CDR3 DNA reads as TGTGCCAGCAGTCGCCCGACGGGACAAGCCGAGCAGTACTTC.

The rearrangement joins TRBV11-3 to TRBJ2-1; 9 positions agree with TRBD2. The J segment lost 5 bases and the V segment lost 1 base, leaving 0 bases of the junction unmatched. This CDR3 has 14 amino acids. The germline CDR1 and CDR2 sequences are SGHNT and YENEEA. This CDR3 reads CASSLGLADNEQFF. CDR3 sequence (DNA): TGTGCCAGCAGCTTAGGACTAGCGGACAATGAGCAGTTCTTC.

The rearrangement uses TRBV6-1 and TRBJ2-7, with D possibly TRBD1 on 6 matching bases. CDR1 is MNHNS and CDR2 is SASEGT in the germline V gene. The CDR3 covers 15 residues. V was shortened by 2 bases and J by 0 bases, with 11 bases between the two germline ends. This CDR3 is CASSELNRASYEQYF. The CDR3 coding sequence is TGTGCCAGCAGTGAATTAAACAGGGCCTCCTACGAGCAGTACTTC.

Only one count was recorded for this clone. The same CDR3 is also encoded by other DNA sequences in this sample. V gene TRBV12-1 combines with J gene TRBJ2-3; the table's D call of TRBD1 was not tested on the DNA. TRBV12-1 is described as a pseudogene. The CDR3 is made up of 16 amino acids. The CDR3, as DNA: TGTGCCAGCAGCAGACCGACAGGGGAGGAAACGGATACGCAGTATTTT. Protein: CASSRPTGEETDTQYF.

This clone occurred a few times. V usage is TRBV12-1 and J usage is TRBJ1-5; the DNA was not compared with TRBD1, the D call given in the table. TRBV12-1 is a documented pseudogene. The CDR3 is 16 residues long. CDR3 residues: CASSFDWTVSNQPQHF. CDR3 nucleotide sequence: TGTGCCAGCAGCTTTGATTGGACAGTAAGCAATCAGCCCCAGCATTTT.

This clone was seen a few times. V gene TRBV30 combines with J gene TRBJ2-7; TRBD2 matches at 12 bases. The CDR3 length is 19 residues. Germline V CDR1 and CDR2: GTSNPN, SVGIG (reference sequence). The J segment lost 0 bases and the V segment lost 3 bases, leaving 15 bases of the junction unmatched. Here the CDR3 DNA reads TGTGCCTGGAGGGCTAGGAGACTAGCGGGGGCCCCGAGCTCCTACGAGCAGTACTTC. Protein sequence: CAWRARRLAGAPSSYEQYF.

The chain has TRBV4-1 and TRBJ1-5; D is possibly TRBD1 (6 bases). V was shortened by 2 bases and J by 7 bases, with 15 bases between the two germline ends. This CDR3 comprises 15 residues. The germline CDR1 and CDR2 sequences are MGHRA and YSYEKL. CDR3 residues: CASSQMGGADQPQHF. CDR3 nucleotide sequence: TGCGCCAGCAGCCAAATGGGGGGGGCGGACCAGCCCCAGCATTTT.

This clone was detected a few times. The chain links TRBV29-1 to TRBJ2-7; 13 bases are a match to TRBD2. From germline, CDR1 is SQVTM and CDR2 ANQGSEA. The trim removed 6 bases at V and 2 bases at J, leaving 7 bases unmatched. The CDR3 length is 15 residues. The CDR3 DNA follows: TGCAGCGTGAGGACTAGCGGGAGTCTACCCTACGAGCAGTACTTC. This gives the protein CSVRTSGSLPYEQYF.

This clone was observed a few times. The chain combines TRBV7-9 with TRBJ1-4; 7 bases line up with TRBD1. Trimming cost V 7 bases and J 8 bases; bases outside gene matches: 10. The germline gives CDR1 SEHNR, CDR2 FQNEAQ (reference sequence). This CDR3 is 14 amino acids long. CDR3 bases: TGTGCCAGCATCGTAGACAGGGTTGGAGAAAAACTGTTTTTT. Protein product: CASIVDRVGEKLFF.